This T cell receptor (beta chain) was captured by sequencing in a study of CD4+ T cells in melanoma. The protocol was immunoSEQ multiplex PCR, while the TCRdb copy is restricted to in-frame clones and leaves out a portion. Counted here are about 140,000 clones, 85% to 95% occurring once; the ten biggest clones make up less than 2%. The CDR3 length is 14 residues. The junction had 4 bases not matched to a gene; V was cut back by 6 bases and J by 4 bases. Germline V gene data show CDR1 as MNHNS and CDR2 as SASEGT. The TCR sequence derives from a human donor with melanoma. This rearrangement joins TRBV6-1 to TRBJ1-3; 9 bases line up with TRBD1. The CDR3 spells CASRVDRGGNTIYF. CDR3 in DNA: TGTGCCAGCAGAGTGGACAGGGGAGGAAACACCATATATTTT.